These 24 T cell receptor beta chains were all obtained from the same sample, sequenced in a study of spatial heterogeneity in lung cancer. Their recognized antigens are unknown. Noted time point: sample taken at primary tumor resection. Whole-study results and caveats: Counts of expanded alpha and beta TCRs within tumors tracked the tumor nonsynonymous mutation count.

TCRdb passed the 5' RACE reads through MiXCR, listing each CDR3 protein once. There are 8,000 to 9,500 distinct CDR3 sequences in the sample; approximately 6.8% occur only once, and 8.6% lies in the top ten. Specimen: lung tumor tissue, collected at surgery. These receptors were collected from a male donor with early-stage non-small cell lung cancer.

In this sample, this clonotype turned up many times. This chain uses TRBV5-4 with TRBJ1-2; D gene unclear. V was clipped by 4 bases and J by 6 bases, with 13 bases between them. The CDR3 spans 13 residues. The germline gives CDR1 SGHNT, CDR2 YYREEE (reference sequence). The CDR3 DNA reads as TGTGCCAGCAGCCCTGGCCCCCAGGATGGCTACACCTTC. Translation: CASSPGPQDGYTF.

This clonotype has ten or more counts. J is TRBJ2-5 and V is TRBV30, with a possible D match to TRBD1 (6 bases). CDR1 and CDR2 from the germline V gene are GTSNPN and SVGIG (reference sequence). The length of the CDR3 is 13 residues. The V end lost 3 bases, the J end lost 3 bases, and 11 bases lay between the germline ends. The CDR3 sequence is CAWSAQGEETQYF. The CDR3 DNA sequence: TGTGCCTGGAGCGCACAGGGCGAAGAGACCCAGTACTTC.

In its sample, this clonotype ranks as medium-sized. The chain combines TRBV19 with TRBJ2-3; 7 bases agree with TRBD1. The CDR3 extends over 14 amino acids. J lost 5 bases, V lost 6 bases, and 8 bases had no gene match. Germline loops: CDR1 LNHDA, CDR2 SQIVND (reference sequence). The CDR3 bases are TGTGCCAGTAGAAGGGGGCACTCACAAGATACGCAGTATTTT. Translation: CASRRGHSQDTQYF.

Judged by abundance, this clonotype is medium-sized. The chain uses TRBV5-1 and TRBJ2-2; 10 nucleotides line up with TRBD1. This CDR3 contains 14 residues. V shed 8 bases and J 7 bases; nucleotides not matched to a gene: 8. CDR1 SGHRS and CDR2 YFSETQ come from the germline V gene. The CDR3 reads CASSGQGVIGELFF. The CDR3, as DNA: TGCGCCAGTTCTGGACAGGGGGTTATCGGGGAGCTGTTTTTT.

This clonotype came up many times. V gene TRBV7-6 combines with J gene TRBJ2-2; 10 bases map to TRBD1. Germline lookup yields CDR1 SGHVS and CDR2 FNYEAQ. This CDR3 contains 15 residues. J lost 3 bases, V lost 3 bases, and 1 base had no gene match. The CDR3 spells CASSFGTGDTGELFF. Written as DNA, the CDR3 is TGTGCCAGCAGCTTCGGGACAGGGGACACCGGGGAGCTGTTTTTT.

By frequency in the sample, this clonotype is medium-sized. The V call is TRBV28, the J call TRBJ1-5; D unclear. The CDR3 is made up of 10 amino acids. The germline V and J ends were trimmed by 10 bases and 9 bases, with 10 bases remaining between them. Germline values: CDR1 MDHEN, CDR2 SYDVKM. CDR3: CATGSRPQHF. The CDR3 nucleotides are TGTGCCACCGGGTCTCGGCCCCAGCATTTT.

The rearrangement links TRBV7-2 to TRBJ2-1; D may match TRBD1 or TRBD2 (5 bases each). The CDR3 contains 15 residues. Germline lookup yields CDR1 SGHTA and CDR2 FQGNSA. V was clipped by 2 bases and J by 2 bases, with 10 bases between them. CDR3 amino acids: CASSLQGDPYNEQFF. The CDR3 DNA is TGTGCCAGCAGCTTACAGGGAGACCCCTACAATGAGCAGTTCTTC.

This chain joins TRBV29-1 and TRBJ2-5, with 9 bases identical to TRBD1. The CDR3 runs to 12 residues. Germline CDR1 and CDR2: SQVTM and ANQGSEA. In DNA form, the CDR3 reads TGCAGTTGGACAGGGGAAAGGGAGACCCAGTACTTC. Its translation is CSWTGERETQYF.

Within the sample, this clonotype is medium-sized (0.01 to 0.1%). The chain recombines TRBV7-8 with TRBJ2-3; TRBD2 matches at 10 bases. CDR1 and CDR2 from the germline V gene are SGHVS and FQNEAQ. Germline trimming cut 6 bases from V and 0 bases from J; bases unmatched to any gene: 6. The CDR3 has 16 residues. The DNA of the CDR3 is TGTGCCAGCAGGCGAACTAGCGGGGTGAGCACAGATACGCAGTATTTT. This sequence encodes CASRRTSGVSTDTQYF.

By share, this clonotype ranks as medium-sized. The CDR3 is CASSQDPGLAGDHTQYF. The CDR3 nucleotides read TGCGCCAGCAGCCAAGACCCCGGACTAGCGGGGGATCATACGCAGTATTTT. The gene calls are TRBV4-1 and TRBJ2-3, with 13 bases matching TRBD2. The CDR3 runs 17 residues. Germline trimming cut 0 bases from V and 7 bases from J; bases unmatched to any gene: 7. Germline V gene sequence: CDR1 MGHRA, CDR2 YSYEKL.

This clonotype is medium-sized. The chain combines TRBV4-3 with TRBJ1-2, with 10 positions matching TRBD1. J lost 6 bases, V lost 4 bases, and 5 bases had no gene match. This CDR3 region has 14 residues. In germline, CDR1 is LGHNA, CDR2 YSLEER. CDR3 amino acids: CASSPGDRGDGYTF. CDR3 coding DNA: TGCGCCAGCAGCCCAGGGGACAGGGGAGATGGCTACACCTTC.

In this sample, this clonotype is medium-sized (0.01 to 0.1%). The rearrangement uses TRBV7-8 and TRBJ1-1, with D perhaps matching TRBD1 (5 bases). CDR1 SGHVS and CDR2 FQNEAQ come from the germline V gene. The germline V and J ends were trimmed by 5 bases and 8 bases, with 24 bases remaining between them. This CDR3 contains 16 residues. In DNA, the CDR3 is TGTGCCAGCAGCCGCCGTGTGGGGGTTAAAGGTACCGAAGCTTTCTTT. As protein: CASSRRVGVKGTEAFF.

The sample holds many counts of this clonotype. The V call is TRBV7-2, the J call TRBJ2-7, with 7 bases aligning to TRBD1. CDR3 length: 13 residues. J lost 6 bases, V lost 9 bases, and 11 bases had no gene match. Germline V gene sequence: CDR1 SGHTA, CDR2 FQGNSA. DNA for the CDR3: TGTGCCAGTGCCGGGCAGGGGGTTTCCGAGCAGTACTTC. Protein sequence: CASAGQGVSEQYF.

The table lists this clonotype with many counts. The CDR3 sequence: CASRQQGADYNEQFF. The CDR3, as DNA: TGTGCCAGCAGGCAGCAGGGGGCGGACTACAATGAGCAGTTCTTC. V usage is TRBV14 and J usage is TRBJ2-1, with TRBD1 matching over 8 bases. Germline V gene sequence: CDR1 SGHDN, CDR2 FVKESK. The CDR3 spans 15 residues. Unmatched junction bases numbered 7, after V lost 6 bases and J lost 3 bases.

This clonotype was seen repeatedly, ten times or more. CDR3 sequence: CASSKKNREDHPGLESSYEQYF. The CDR3 nucleotides read TGTGCCAGCAGCAAAAAAAATAGGGAGGATCACCCAGGACTCGAGAGCTCCTACGAGCAGTACTTC. J is TRBJ2-7 and V is TRBV21-1; whether TRBD2, the table's D call, matches the DNA was not checked. TRBV21-1 is a recognized pseudogene. The CDR3 loop spans 22 amino acids.

This clonotype came up many times. V is TRBV3-1 and J is TRBJ2-7; 7 bases fit TRBD2. This CDR3 is built from 17 residues. V dropped 3 bases and J dropped 2; count of bases not matched to a gene: 13. The germline gives CDR1 LGHDT, CDR2 YNNKEL (reference sequence). In DNA form, the CDR3 reads TGTGCCAGCAGCCAGTACCATAGCGGGTCTTCCCCCTACGAGCAGTACTTC. This encodes CASSQYHSGSSPYEQYF.

This clonotype appeared many times. The chain recombines TRBV5-1 with TRBJ2-5, with 9 bases matching TRBD1. Germline V gives CDR1 SGHRS, CDR2 YFSETQ. Trimming at V came to 4 bases and at J to 4 bases, leaving 5 bases not matched to a gene. This CDR3 region has 14 residues. CDR3 in DNA: TGCGCCAGCAGCGCGGGACAGGGAAGAGAGACCCAGTACTTC. As protein: CASSAGQGRETQYF.

In this sample, this clonotype is medium-sized. V usage is TRBV28 and J usage is TRBJ2-5, with a weak D call TRBD1 (6 bases). The V and J ends lost 4 bases and 5 bases respectively, with 14 bases between them. In germline, CDR1 is MDHEN, CDR2 SYDVKM. CDR3 size: 14 residues. CDR3 sequence (DNA): TGTGCCAGCAGTTCCCCCCGACAGGCGGAGACCCAGTACTTC. This encodes CASSSPRQAETQYF.

Relative to its sample, this clonotype is medium-sized (0.01 to 0.1%). The rearrangement links TRBV2 to TRBJ2-7; TRBD1 matches at 8 bases. V was clipped by 6 bases and J by 3 bases; unmatched bases: 1. The CDR3 totals 12 residues. CDR1 is SNHLY and CDR2 is FYNNEI in the germline V gene. The CDR3, as DNA: TGTGCCAGCAGCGGGACAGGCTACGAGCAGTACTTC. It specifies CASSGTGYEQYF.

This clonotype appeared a few times. The CDR3 protein is CASSDRGRPYGYTF. In nucleotides, the CDR3 is TGTGCCAGCAGCGACAGGGGGCGCCCCTATGGCTACACCTTC. The gene calls are TRBV7-2 and TRBJ1-2, with 10 bases identical to TRBD1. V trimming: 5 bases; J trimming: 4 bases; junction bases outside the gene matches: 4. The germline V gene encodes CDR1 SGHTA and CDR2 FQGNSA. The CDR3 contains 14 residues.

This clonotype came up many times. In nucleotides, the CDR3 is TGTGCCAGCAGTCCCGAACTGGGAGGGGCCAACGTCCTGACTTTC. Translation gives CASSPELGGANVLTF. The rearrangement uses TRBV6-1 and TRBJ2-6, with D hard to call. The germline V gene has CDR1 MNHNS and CDR2 SASEGT. Trimming removed 5 bases at V and 4 bases at J, with 12 bases between. This CDR3 is 15 amino acids long.

This clonotype was counted many times. CDR3: CASSRHQPSTDTQYF. CDR3 DNA: TGTGCCAGTTCGCGACACCAACCTAGCACAGATACGCAGTATTTT. J is TRBJ2-3 and V is TRBV19; D is unresolved. The ends were cut back, 8 bases at V and 0 bases at J, with 15 bases in the middle. Per germline, CDR1 LNHDA and CDR2 SQIVND (reference sequence). CDR3 size: 15 residues.

The rearrangement joins TRBV5-1 to TRBJ2-7; 7 bases agree with TRBD2. The CDR3 runs 16 residues. Germline V gene data show CDR1 as SGHRS and CDR2 as YFSETQ. V was clipped by 4 bases and J by 0 bases; unmatched bases: 10. CDR3 in amino acids: CASSGGLGGGSYEQYF. CDR3 DNA sequence: TGCGCCAGCAGCGGCGGTTTGGGCGGGGGCTCCTACGAGCAGTACTTC.

The CDR3 region is CASTDAGRGNYGYTF. The CDR3 DNA reads as TGTGCCAGTACGGACGCGGGGAGAGGTAACTATGGCTACACCTTC. V and J are TRBV6-2 or TRBV6-3 and TRBJ1-2; no reliable D call. There are 15 residues in the CDR3. Germline CDR1 reads MNHEY; CDR2 reads SVGEGT. V was clipped by 9 bases and J by 1 base, with 18 bases between them.